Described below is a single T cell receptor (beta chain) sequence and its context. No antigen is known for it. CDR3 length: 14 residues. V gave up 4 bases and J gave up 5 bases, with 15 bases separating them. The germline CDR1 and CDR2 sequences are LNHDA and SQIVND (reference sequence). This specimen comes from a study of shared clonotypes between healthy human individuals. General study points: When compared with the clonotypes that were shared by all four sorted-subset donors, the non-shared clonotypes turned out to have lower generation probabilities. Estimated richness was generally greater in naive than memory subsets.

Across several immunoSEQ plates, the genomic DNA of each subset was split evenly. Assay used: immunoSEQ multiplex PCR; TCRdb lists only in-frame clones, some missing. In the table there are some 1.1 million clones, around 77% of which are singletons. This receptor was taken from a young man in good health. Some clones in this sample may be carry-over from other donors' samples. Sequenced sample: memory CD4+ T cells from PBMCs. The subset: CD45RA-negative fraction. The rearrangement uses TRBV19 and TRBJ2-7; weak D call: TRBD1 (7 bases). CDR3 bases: TGTGCCAGTAGTAGTTACAGGGGAGGACACGAGCAGTACTTC. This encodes CASSSYRGGHEQYF. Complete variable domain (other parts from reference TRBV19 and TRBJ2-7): DGGITQSPKYLFRKEGQNVTLSCEQNLNHDAMYWYRQDPGQGLRLIYYSQIVNDFQKGDIAEGYSVSREKKESFPLTVTSAQKNPTAFYLCASSSYRGGHEQYFGPGTRLTVT.